The 7 T cell receptor beta chains below all came from one sample that was sequenced in a study of T cells in tuberculosis. Profiling relied on immunoSEQ multiplex PCR, and the TCRdb table lists in-frame clones only, not all of them. The table lists under 40,000 clones, roughly 95% of them singletons. The material sequenced was PBMCs. The receptors come from a donor aged 10-30 years with latent tuberculosis or without tuberculosis infection.

CDR3 residues: CASMASHLSGNTIYF. CDR3 nucleotides: TGTGCCAGCATGGCCAGTCACCTCTCTGGAAACACCATATATTTT. The chain links TRBV28 to TRBJ1-3; D gene ambiguous. Germline CDR1 reads MDHEN; CDR2 reads SYDVKM. The CDR3 covers 15 residues. Trimming stripped 7 bases from V and 0 bases from J, with 13 bases between. The whole variable domain, filled in from reference TRBV28 and TRBJ1-3, reads DVKVTQSSRYLVKRTGEKVFLECVQDMDHENMFWYRQDPGLGLRLIYFSYDVKMKEKGDIPEGYSVSREKKERFSLILESASTNQTSMYLCASMASHLSGNTIYFGEGSWLTVV.

The chain uses TRBV5-1 and TRBJ1-5; weak D call: TRBD1 (6 bases). The CDR3 runs to 16 residues. Trimming stripped 5 bases from V and 0 bases from J, with 15 bases between. Germline lookup yields CDR1 SGHRS and CDR2 YFSETQ. The CDR3 region is CASRSSGGYSNQPQHF. The DNA of the CDR3 is TGCGCCAGCAGATCCAGTGGGGGCTATAGCAATCAGCCCCAGCATTTT.

With respect to this clone: The junction shows a germline mismatch at one end, possibly a read error. The CDR3 here is CASSEEGRASF. In DNA, the CDR3 is TGTGCCAGCAGTGAAGAAGGGAGGGCCTCCTTC. The V gene is TRBV2, the J gene TRBJ2-4, with 7 bases lining up with TRBD2. Looked up from germline, CDR1 is SNHLY and CDR2 is FYNNEI. This CDR3 comprises 11 residues. The full variable domain, its missing parts supplied by reference TRBV2 and TRBJ2-4, is EPEVTQTPSHQVTQMGQEVILRCVPISNHLYFYWYRQILGQKVEFLVSFYNNEISEKSEIFDDQFSVERPDGSNFTLKIRSTKLEDSAMYFCASSEEGRASFGAGTRLSVL.

This chain links TRBV7-2 with TRBJ2-1; TRBD2 might be the D (5 bases). The CDR3 has 15 amino acids. V dropped 4 bases and J dropped 4 bases, with 14 bases sitting between them. Germline V gene data show CDR1 as SGHTA and CDR2 as FQGNSA. CDR3 region: CASSSTTTAYNEQFF. The CDR3 region has the DNA TGTGCCAGCAGCTCTACGACTACAGCATACAATGAGCAGTTCTTC.

This clone occurred a few times. The rearrangement joins TRBV19 to TRBJ2-7; no definite D call. The germline V and J ends were trimmed by 0 bases and 3 bases, with 6 bases remaining between them. The CDR3 runs to 13 residues. CDR1 LNHDA and CDR2 SQIVND come from the germline V gene (reference sequence). CDR3 nucleotide sequence: TGTGCCAGTAGTATAGAGGCAGACTACGAGCAGTACTTC. This encodes CASSIEADYEQYF.

J is TRBJ2-7 and V is TRBV5-4, with a weak D call TRBD1 (6 bases). The germline CDR1 and CDR2 sequences are SGHNT and YYREEE (reference sequence). Trimming removed 3 bases at V and 2 bases at J, with 12 bases between. This CDR3 has 14 amino acids. CDR3 DNA sequence: TGTGCCAGCAGCTCCAAGGACAGACCCTACGAGCAGTACTTC. It is translated as CASSSKDRPYEQYF. The full variable domain, rest sourced from reference TRBV5-4 and TRBJ2-7, is ETGVTQSPTHLIKTRGQQVTLRCSSQSGHNTVSWYQQALGQGPQFIFQYYREEENGRGNFPPRFSGLQFPNYSSELNVNALELDDSALYLCASSSKDRPYEQYFGPGTRLTVT.

J is TRBJ2-2 and V is TRBV15; TRBD1 is a possible D gene (6 bases). The V gene's germline CDR1 is LNHNV and CDR2 YYDKDF (reference sequence). The CDR3 spans 14 residues. Trimming stripped 0 bases from V and 9 bases from J, with 11 bases between. CDR3 nucleotides: TGTGCCACCAGCAGAGATCGGGACATTCGGGAGCTGTTTTTT. This translates into CATSRDRDIRELFF.